Listed below are T cell receptor beta chains from one sample, sequenced in a study of long-term antiretroviral therapy in people with HIV. Using immunoSEQ multiplex PCR, the repertoire was profiled, and TCRdb retains in-frame clones only, with some absent. The table lists around 23,000 clones, about 76% of them singletons. The sequencing used unsorted PBMCs, collected at the start of antiretroviral therapy, before treatment. All receptors come from a young woman with HIV. Each CDR3 is given with its conserved first and last residue. Each record gives: D gene, J gene, clone size, V gene, CDR3 protein, CDR3 DNA. D genes are given only for firm matches. Clone size is stated in some rows and not others, as once, few, many or a class when expanded.

d_gene: TRBD2
j_gene: TRBJ2-3
abundance: .
v_gene: TRBV28
CDR3aa: CASSFPIGTSVSTDTQYF
CDR3nt: TGTGCCAGCAGTTTCCCCATCGGGACTAGCGTTAGCACAGATACGCAGTATTTT

d_gene: .
j_gene: TRBJ1-1
abundance: .
v_gene: TRBV19
CDR3aa: CASRDWNTEAFF
CDR3nt: TGTGCCAGTAGAGACTGGAACACTGAAGCTTTCTTT

d_gene: TRBD2
j_gene: TRBJ2-5
abundance: once
v_gene: TRBV7-6
CDR3aa: CASSSRGASGGSVQETQYF
CDR3nt: TGTGCCAGCAGCTCTCGGGGGGCTAGCGGGGGGTCGGTCCAAGAGACCCAGTACTTC

d_gene: TRBD2
j_gene: TRBJ2-2
abundance: once
v_gene: TRBV4-3
CDR3aa: CASSQDGGYTGELFF
CDR3nt: TGCGCCAGCAGCCAAGACGGGGGGTACACCGGGGAGCTGTTTTTT

d_gene: .
j_gene: TRBJ1-2
abundance: .
v_gene: TRBV10-3
CDR3aa: CAIRDPGRNGSYTF
CDR3nt: TGTGCCATCAGGGATCCGGGACGGAACGGAAGCTACACCTTC

d_gene: .
j_gene: TRBJ1-1
abundance: .
v_gene: TRBV11-2
CDR3aa: CASRRDWNTEAFF
CDR3nt: TGTGCCAGCAGGCGGGATTGGAACACTGAAGCTTTCTTT

d_gene: TRBD1
j_gene: TRBJ2-7
abundance: .
v_gene: TRBV2
CDR3aa: CASSGQGQRAEQYF
CDR3nt: TGTGCCAGCAGTGGCCAGGGACAGAGGGCAGAGCAGTACTTC

d_gene: TRBD1
j_gene: TRBJ1-1
abundance: .
v_gene: TRBV7-8
CDR3aa: CASSFGDRNTEAFF
CDR3nt: TGTGCCAGCAGCTTTGGGGACAGGAACACTGAAGCTTTCTTT

d_gene: .
j_gene: TRBJ1-1
abundance: .
v_gene: TRBV4-1
CDR3aa: CASSQDGVGIGLPNTEAFF
CDR3nt: TGCGCCAGCAGCCAAGACGGCGTGGGGATCGGACTACCTAACACTGAAGCTTTCTTT

d_gene: TRBD2
j_gene: TRBJ2-1
abundance: .
v_gene: TRBV7-8
CDR3aa: CASSLRPSGHNEQFF
CDR3nt: TGTGCCAGCAGCTTAAGGCCTAGCGGCCACAATGAGCAGTTCTTC

d_gene: .
j_gene: TRBJ1-2
abundance: .
v_gene: TRBV4-2
CDR3aa: CASSQTGRGYQF
CDR3nt: TGTGCCAGCAGCCAGACTGGTCGGGGGTATCAGTTC

d_gene: TRBD2
j_gene: TRBJ2-1
abundance: .
v_gene: TRBV19
CDR3aa: CASSQTGGSSYNEQFF
CDR3nt: TGTGCCAGTAGTCAGACGGGAGGGAGCTCCTACAATGAGCAGTTCTTC

d_gene: .
j_gene: TRBJ2-6
abundance: once
v_gene: TRBV5-1
CDR3aa: CASSLDPGANVLTF
CDR3nt: TGCGCCAGCAGCTTGGATCCTGGGGCCAACGTCCTGACTTTC

d_gene: TRBD2
j_gene: TRBJ2-5
abundance: .
v_gene: TRBV18
CDR3aa: CASSPIDLAGTETQYF
CDR3nt: TGTGCCAGCTCACCAATCGACTTAGCGGGGACAGAGACCCAGTACTTC